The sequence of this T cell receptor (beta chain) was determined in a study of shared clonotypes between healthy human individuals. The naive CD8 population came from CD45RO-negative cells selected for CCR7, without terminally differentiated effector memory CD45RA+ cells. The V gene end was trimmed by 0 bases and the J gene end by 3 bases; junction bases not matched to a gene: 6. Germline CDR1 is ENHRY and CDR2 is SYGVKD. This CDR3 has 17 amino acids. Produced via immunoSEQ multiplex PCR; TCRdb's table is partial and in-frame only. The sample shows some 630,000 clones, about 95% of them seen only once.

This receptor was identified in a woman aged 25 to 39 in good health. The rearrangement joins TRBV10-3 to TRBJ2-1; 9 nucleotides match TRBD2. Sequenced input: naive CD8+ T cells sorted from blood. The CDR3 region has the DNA TGTGCCATCAGTGAGTCCCGGGCTAGCGGGGACTACAATGAGCAGTTCTTC. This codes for CAISESRASGDYNEQFF.